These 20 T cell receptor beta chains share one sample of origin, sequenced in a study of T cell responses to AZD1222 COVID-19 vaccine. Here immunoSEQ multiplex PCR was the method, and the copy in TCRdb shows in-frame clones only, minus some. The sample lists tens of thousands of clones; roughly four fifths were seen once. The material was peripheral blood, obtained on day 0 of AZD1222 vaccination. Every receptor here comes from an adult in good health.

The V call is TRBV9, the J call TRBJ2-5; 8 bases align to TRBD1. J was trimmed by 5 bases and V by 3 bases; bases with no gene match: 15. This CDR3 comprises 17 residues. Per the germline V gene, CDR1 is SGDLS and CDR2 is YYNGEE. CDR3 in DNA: TGTGCCAGCAGCGCCGGACAGGGCAGAAGTAACAGGGAGACCCAGTACTTC. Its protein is CASSAGQGRSNRETQYF. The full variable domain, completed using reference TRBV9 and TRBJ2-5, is DSGVTQTPKHLITATGQRVTLRCSPRSGDLSVYWYQQSLDQGLQFLIQYYNGEERAKGNILERFSAQQFPDLHSELNLSSLELGDSALYFCASSAGQGRSNRETQYFGPGTRLLVL.

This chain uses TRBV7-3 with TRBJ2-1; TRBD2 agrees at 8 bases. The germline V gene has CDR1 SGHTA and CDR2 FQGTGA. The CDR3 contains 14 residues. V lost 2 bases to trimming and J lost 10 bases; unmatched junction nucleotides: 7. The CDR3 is CASSLGGLGFEQFF. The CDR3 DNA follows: TGTGCCAGCAGCTTAGGGGGACTAGGCTTCGAGCAGTTCTTC.

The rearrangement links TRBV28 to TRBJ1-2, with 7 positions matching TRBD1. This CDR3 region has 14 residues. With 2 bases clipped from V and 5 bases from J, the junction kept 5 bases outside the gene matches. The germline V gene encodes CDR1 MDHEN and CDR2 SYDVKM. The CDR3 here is CASSLDRATYGYTF. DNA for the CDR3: TGTGCCAGCAGTTTAGACAGGGCAACTTATGGCTACACCTTC.

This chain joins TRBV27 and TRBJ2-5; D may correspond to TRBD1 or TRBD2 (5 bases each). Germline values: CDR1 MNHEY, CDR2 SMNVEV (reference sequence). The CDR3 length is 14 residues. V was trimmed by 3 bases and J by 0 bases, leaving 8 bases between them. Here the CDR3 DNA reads TGTGCCAGCAGTTTCCGGGACGACCAAGAGACCCAGTACTTC. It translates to CASSFRDDQETQYF.

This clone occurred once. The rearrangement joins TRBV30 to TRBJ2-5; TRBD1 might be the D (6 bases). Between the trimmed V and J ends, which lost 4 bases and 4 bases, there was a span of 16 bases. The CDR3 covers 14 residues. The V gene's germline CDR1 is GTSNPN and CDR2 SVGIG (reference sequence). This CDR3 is CAWNREGIRETQYF. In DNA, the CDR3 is TGTGCCTGGAACAGGGAAGGGATTCGAGAGACCCAGTACTTC. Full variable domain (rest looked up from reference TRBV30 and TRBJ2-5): SQTIHQWPATLVQPVGSPLSLECTVEGTSNPNLYWYRQAAGRGLQLLFYSVGIGQISSEVPQNLSASRPQDRQFILSSKKLLLSDSGFYLCAWNREGIRETQYFGPGTRLLVL.

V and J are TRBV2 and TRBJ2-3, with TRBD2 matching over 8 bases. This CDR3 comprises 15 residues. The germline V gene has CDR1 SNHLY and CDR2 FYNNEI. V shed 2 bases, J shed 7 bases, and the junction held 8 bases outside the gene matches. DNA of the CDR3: TGTGCCAGCAGTGAAACTAGCGGAGTAGGAAATACGCAGTATTTT. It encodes CASSETSGVGNTQYF.

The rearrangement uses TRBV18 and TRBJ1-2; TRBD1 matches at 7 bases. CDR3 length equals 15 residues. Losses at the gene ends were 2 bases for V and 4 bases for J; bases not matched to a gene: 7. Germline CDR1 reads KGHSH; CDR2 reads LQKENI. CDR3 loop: CASSPGTADTYGYTF. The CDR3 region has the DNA TGTGCCAGCTCACCAGGGACAGCGGATACCTATGGCTACACCTTC.

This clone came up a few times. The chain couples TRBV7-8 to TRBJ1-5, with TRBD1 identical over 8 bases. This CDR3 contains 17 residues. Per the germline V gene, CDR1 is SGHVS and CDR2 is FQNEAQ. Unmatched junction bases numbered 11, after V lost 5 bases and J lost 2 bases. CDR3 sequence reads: CASSLEDRGAGNQPQHF. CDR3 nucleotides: TGTGCCAGCAGCCTCGAAGACAGGGGCGCAGGCAATCAGCCCCAGCATTTT.

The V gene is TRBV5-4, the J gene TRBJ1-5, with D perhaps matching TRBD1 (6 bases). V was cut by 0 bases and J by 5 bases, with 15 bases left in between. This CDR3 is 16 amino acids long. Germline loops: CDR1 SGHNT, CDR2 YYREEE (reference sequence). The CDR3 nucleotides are TGTGCCAGCAGCTTGGACAGGGCGGAGGGGGATCAGCCCCAGCATTTT. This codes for CASSLDRAEGDQPQHF.

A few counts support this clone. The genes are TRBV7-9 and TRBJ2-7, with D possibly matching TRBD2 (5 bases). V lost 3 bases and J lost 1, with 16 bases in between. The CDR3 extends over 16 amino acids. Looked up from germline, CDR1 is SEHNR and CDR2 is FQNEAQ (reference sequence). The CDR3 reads CASSFPDRGASYEQYF. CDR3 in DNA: TGTGCCAGCAGCTTCCCTGATCGGGGAGCGTCCTACGAGCAGTACTTC.

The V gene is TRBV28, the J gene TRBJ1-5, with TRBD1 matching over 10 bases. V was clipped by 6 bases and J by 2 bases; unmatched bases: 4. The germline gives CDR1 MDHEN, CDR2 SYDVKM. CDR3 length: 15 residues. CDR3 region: CASSLGTGGNQPQHF. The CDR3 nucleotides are TGTGCCAGCAGCTTGGGGACAGGGGGCAATCAGCCCCAGCATTTT.

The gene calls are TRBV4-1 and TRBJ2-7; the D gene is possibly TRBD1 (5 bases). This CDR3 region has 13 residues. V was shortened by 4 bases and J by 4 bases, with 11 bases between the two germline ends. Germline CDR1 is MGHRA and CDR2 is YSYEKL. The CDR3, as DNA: TGCGCCAGCAGCCCACTGGGGCCATACGAGCAGTACTTC. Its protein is CASSPLGPYEQYF.

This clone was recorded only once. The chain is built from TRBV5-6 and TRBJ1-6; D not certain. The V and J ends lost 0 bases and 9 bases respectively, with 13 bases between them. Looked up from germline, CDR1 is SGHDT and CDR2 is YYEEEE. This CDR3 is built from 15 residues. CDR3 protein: CASSLVRGSSSPLHF. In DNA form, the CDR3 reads TGTGCCAGCAGCTTGGTGAGAGGGAGTAGTTCACCCCTCCACTTT.

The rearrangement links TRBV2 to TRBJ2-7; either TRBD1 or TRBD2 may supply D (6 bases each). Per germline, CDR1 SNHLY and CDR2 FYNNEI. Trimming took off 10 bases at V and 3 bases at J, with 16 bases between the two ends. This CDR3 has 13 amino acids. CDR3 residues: CANGGYPNYEQYF. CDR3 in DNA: TGTGCCAACGGGGGCTATCCCAACTACGAGCAGTACTTC.

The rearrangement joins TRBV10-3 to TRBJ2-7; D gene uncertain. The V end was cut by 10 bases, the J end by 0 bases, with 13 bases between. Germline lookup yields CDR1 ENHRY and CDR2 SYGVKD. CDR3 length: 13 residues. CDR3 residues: CATTPGSSYEQYF. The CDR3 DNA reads TGTGCCACTACCCCGGGTAGCTCCTACGAGCAGTACTTC.

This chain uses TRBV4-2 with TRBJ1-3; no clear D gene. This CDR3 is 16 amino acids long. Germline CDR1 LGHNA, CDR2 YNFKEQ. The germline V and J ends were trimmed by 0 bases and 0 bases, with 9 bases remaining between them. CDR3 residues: CASSQDSASSGNTIYF. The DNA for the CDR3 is TGTGCCAGCAGCCAAGATTCGGCCAGCTCTGGAAACACCATATATTTT.

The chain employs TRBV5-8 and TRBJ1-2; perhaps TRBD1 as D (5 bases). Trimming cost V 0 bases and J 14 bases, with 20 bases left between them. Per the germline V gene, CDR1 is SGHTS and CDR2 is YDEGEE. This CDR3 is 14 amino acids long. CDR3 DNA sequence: TGTGCCAGCAGCTTGGGGACCCGGACACCCTTAGGGACCTTC. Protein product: CASSLGTRTPLGTF.

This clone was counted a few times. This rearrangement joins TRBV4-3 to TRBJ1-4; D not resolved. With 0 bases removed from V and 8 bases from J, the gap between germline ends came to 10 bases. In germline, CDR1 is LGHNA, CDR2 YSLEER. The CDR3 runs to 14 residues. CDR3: CASSQDYLGEKLFF. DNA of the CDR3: TGCGCCAGCAGCCAAGATTATTTGGGGGAAAAACTGTTTTTT.

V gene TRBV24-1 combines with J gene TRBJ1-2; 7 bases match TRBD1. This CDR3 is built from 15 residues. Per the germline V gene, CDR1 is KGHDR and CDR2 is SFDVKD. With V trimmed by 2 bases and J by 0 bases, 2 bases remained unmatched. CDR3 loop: CATSDWTGANYGYTF. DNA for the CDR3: TGTGCCACCAGTGATTGGACAGGCGCTAACTATGGCTACACCTTC.

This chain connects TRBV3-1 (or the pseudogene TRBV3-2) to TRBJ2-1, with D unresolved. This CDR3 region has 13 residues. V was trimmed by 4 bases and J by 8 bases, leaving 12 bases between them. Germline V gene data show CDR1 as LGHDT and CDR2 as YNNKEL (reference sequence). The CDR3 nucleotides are TGTGCCAGCAGCCCCGGACGCGTCGATGAGCAGTTCTTC. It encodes CASSPGRVDEQFF.